This T cell receptor (beta chain) originates from a study of T cell changes during pregnancy in multiple sclerosis. The repertoire was sequenced with immunoSEQ multiplex PCR; TCRdb's copy has only in-frame clones and lacks some. The table lists about 49,000 clones, roughly 92% of them singletons. Trimming cost V 4 bases and J 2 bases, with 12 bases left between them. The germline V gene has CDR1 SGHTA and CDR2 FQGNSA. CDR3 length: 14 amino acids. The sequence derives from a female donor with multiple sclerosis, enrolled in a pregnancy study. This specimen consisted of CD8+ T cells from peripheral blood mononuclear cells, obtained before pregnancy. V gene TRBV7-2 combines with J gene TRBJ2-7; the D gene is possibly TRBD1 (5 bases). The CDR3 DNA sequence: TGTGCCAGCAGCTCCTACACAGGCGCCTACGAGCAGTACTTC. Its translation: CASSSYTGAYEQYF.